The next 15 T cell receptor beta chains were all read from a single sample in a study of cytomegalovirus exposure and HLA in healthy donors. Primers for the PCR totalled 60 Vbeta and 13 Jbeta. Libraries were prepared by immunoSEQ multiplex PCR; TCRdb keeps only in-frame clonotypes and omits some of them. Of roughly 71,000 clones listed, around 73% are singletons. Sequencing was performed on PBMCs. Receptors were obtained from a girl aged 5-17 years in good health and CMV-seropositive.

V and J are TRBV10-1 and TRBJ1-1; maybe TRBD1 (5 bases). In germline, CDR1 is WNHNN, CDR2 SYGVQD (reference sequence). Trimming pared 6 bases from V and 1 base from J, leaving 21 bases between. The CDR3 runs to 17 residues. CDR3 in DNA: TGCGCCAGCAGAGCTCCCCGGGACTGGGAGCGGAACACTGAAGCTTTCTTT. It codes for CASRAPRDWERNTEAFF.

This clone was detected once. This chain links TRBV4-3 with TRBJ2-7; 7 bases agree with TRBD2. The V gene end was trimmed by 0 bases and the J gene end by 1 base; junction bases not matched to a gene: 6. The CDR3 is 16 amino acids. The germline V gene encodes CDR1 LGHNA and CDR2 YSLEER. The CDR3 coding sequence is TGCGCCAGCAGCCAAGATGGCCTAGCGGAATCCTACGAGCAGTACTTC. Its protein is CASSQDGLAESYEQYF.

The CDR3, as DNA: TGTGCCAGCAGCTTAGCGGATGAGCAGTTCTTC. It is translated as CASSLADEQFF. V usage is TRBV5-6 and J usage is TRBJ2-1, with D maybe TRBD2 (5 bases). This CDR3 contains 11 residues. Trimming took 2 bases from V and 8 from J, leaving 5 bases between them. Germline CDR1 SGHDT, CDR2 YYEEEE.

The V gene is TRBV5-4, the J gene TRBJ1-1; tentatively, D is TRBD1 (5 bases). The CDR3 covers 15 residues. Germline V gene data show CDR1 as SGHNT and CDR2 as YYREEE (reference sequence). The germline V and J ends were trimmed by 4 bases and 5 bases, with 18 bases remaining between them. CDR3 amino acids: CASSGGGVESTEAFF. The CDR3 nucleotides read TGTGCCAGCAGCGGGGGGGGTGTGGAGAGTACTGAAGCTTTCTTT. Supplemented by reference TRBV5-4 and TRBJ1-1, the full variable domain reads ETGVTQSPTHLIKTRGQQVTLRCSSQSGHNTVSWYQQALGQGPQFIFQYYREEENGRGNFPPRFSGLQFPNYSSELNVNALELDDSALYLCASSGGGVESTEAFFGQGTRLTVV.

This clone appeared a few times. The rearrangement joins TRBV7-2 to TRBJ1-2; 10 bases fit TRBD1. The V segment lost 4 bases and the J segment 4 bases; nucleotides outside the gene matches: 0. CDR3 size: 13 residues. The germline V gene has CDR1 SGHTA and CDR2 FQGNSA. The CDR3 loop reads CASSWTGGYGYTF. DNA of the CDR3: TGTGCCAGCAGCTGGACAGGGGGCTATGGCTACACCTTC.

The chain carries TRBV28 and TRBJ2-4; 7 positions agree with TRBD1. The V gene's germline CDR1 is MDHEN and CDR2 SYDVKM. Trimming removed 6 bases from V and 0 bases from J; junction bases left unmatched: 14. This CDR3 spans 18 amino acids. The DNA for the CDR3 is TGTGCCAGCAGACTCAAACAGGGGAGCCCACTAGCCAAAAACATTCAGTACTTC. Translated: CASRLKQGSPLAKNIQYF. Together with reference TRBV28 and TRBJ2-4, the CDR3 gives the full variable domain: DVKVTQSSRYLVKRTGEKVFLECVQDMDHENMFWYRQDPGLGLRLIYFSYDVKMKEKGDIPEGYSVSREKKERFSLILESASTNQTSMYLCASRLKQGSPLAKNIQYFGAGTRLSVL.

The V call is TRBV19, the J call TRBJ1-2; possibly TRBD1 for D (5 bases). Germline values: CDR1 LNHDA, CDR2 SQIVND (reference sequence). V was cut by 7 bases and J by 4 bases, with 10 bases left in between. There are 12 residues in the CDR3. CDR3 bases: TGTGCCAGTACCCCCGGGGGCTATGGCTACACCTTC. It translates to CASTPGGYGYTF. The entire variable domain, with the rest obtained from reference TRBV19 and TRBJ1-2, is as follows: DGGITQSPKYLFRKEGQNVTLSCEQNLNHDAMYWYRQDPGQGLRLIYYSQIVNDFQKGDIAEGYSVSREKKESFPLTVTSAQKNPTAFYLCASTPGGYGYTFGSGTRLTVV.

With regard to this clone: Its ends do not fully match the called genes, so a read error is possible. V and J are TRBV2 and TRBJ2-7; 7 bases line up with TRBD2. The CDR3 has 13 residues. The V gene's germline CDR1 is SNHLY and CDR2 FYNNEI. This CDR3 is CASSENGVYGGSF. As DNA, the CDR3 is TGTGCCAGCAGTGAAAACGGGGTTTACGGGGGGAGCTTC.

The rearrangement uses TRBV2 and TRBJ1-6, with a tentative D call TRBD1 (5 bases). The CDR3 sequence is 15 residues long. The germline V gene encodes CDR1 SNHLY and CDR2 FYNNEI. Trimming cost V 8 bases and J 2 bases, with 13 bases left between them. The CDR3 DNA reads TGTGCCAGCTCCAGGGAAGCCACCTATAATTCACCCCTCCACTTT. Protein sequence: CASSREATYNSPLHF.

The chain joins TRBV6-1 to TRBJ2-5; 7 nucleotides align to TRBD2. The length of the CDR3 is 15 residues. Looked up from germline, CDR1 is MNHNS and CDR2 is SASEGT. The ends lost 6 bases at V and 4 bases at J; junction bases unmatched: 11. The CDR3 loop reads CASSAGTTPGETQYF. DNA for the CDR3: TGTGCCAGCAGCGCCGGGACTACCCCCGGAGAGACCCAGTACTTC.

The chain is built from TRBV5-4 and TRBJ1-2; 7 bases align to TRBD1. Germline V CDR1 and CDR2: SGHNT, YYREEE (reference sequence). This CDR3 is 14 amino acids long. Trimming took 6 bases from V and 4 from J; bases not matched to a gene: 9. CDR3 in amino acids: CASTPEGAGYGYTF. The CDR3 coding sequence is TGTGCCAGCACCCCTGAGGGGGCGGGCTATGGCTACACCTTC.

This clone was seen more than once but under ten times. The chain links TRBV2 to TRBJ1-5, with D maybe TRBD1 (5 bases). V lost 1 base to trimming and J lost 6 bases, with 16 bases between them. The CDR3 runs to 16 residues. The germline V gene encodes CDR1 SNHLY and CDR2 FYNNEI. The CDR3 reads CASSEGRGELGQPQHF. The CDR3 DNA follows: TGTGCCAGCAGTGAAGGGCGGGGGGAGCTCGGTCAGCCCCAGCATTTT.

This CDR3 reads CASSYYRWSSNQPQHF. The DNA of the CDR3 is TGTGCCAGCAGTTACTACAGGTGGAGTAGCAATCAGCCCCAGCATTTT. The genes are TRBV6-5 and TRBJ1-5; D perhaps matches TRBD1 (5 bases). The germline gives CDR1 MNHEY, CDR2 SVGAGI. The CDR3 has 16 residues. Trimming cost V 1 base and J 0 bases, with 10 bases left between them.

The gene calls are TRBV27 and TRBJ2-7, with D tentatively TRBD2 (5 bases). V lost 8 bases and J lost 2, with 13 bases in between. CDR1 and CDR2 (germline): MNHEY, SMNVEV (reference sequence). The CDR3 has 13 residues. CDR3 protein: CASGGLEAYEQYF. Written as DNA, the CDR3 is TGTGCCAGCGGTGGACTGGAGGCCTACGAGCAGTACTTC.

The gene calls are TRBV7-2 and TRBJ2-5; no reliable D call. Trimming left V 5 bases short and J 4 bases short, with 17 bases between. This CDR3 spans 15 amino acids. CDR1 and CDR2 (germline): SGHTA, FQGNSA. Written as DNA, the CDR3 is TGTGCCAGCAGCACCCGACCTTGGTCGGGAGAGACCCAGTACTTC. Amino acid sequence: CASSTRPWSGETQYF.